There are a few counts of the clone carrying this T cell receptor beta chain. Method: immunoSEQ multiplex PCR; TCRdb's copy keeps in-frame clones and lacks some. The sample carries 110,000 to 150,000 clones, about 90% recorded once. The entry originates in a study of control samples from healthy donors and cancer patients. The CDR3 loop spans 12 amino acids. Trimming stripped 11 bases from V and 3 bases from J, with 10 bases between. The receptor comes from a man between 18 and 29 years old in good health. The sequenced material came from blood. The chain is built from TRBV12-3 or TRBV12-4 and TRBJ1-4, with a weak D call TRBD1 (5 bases). CDR3 protein: CAPGQPNEKLFF. For the CDR3, the DNA is TGTGCCCCAGGGCAGCCTAATGAAAAACTGTTTTTT.